This T cell receptor beta chain was captured by sequencing in a study of metastatic and nonmetastatic thyroid tumors. In the study overall: The authors compared repertoires across blood and tumor or nodule tissue from malignant and benign thyroid patients.

The trim removed 7 bases at V and 3 bases at J, leaving 7 bases unmatched. CDR1 is MNHEY and CDR2 is SVGEGT in the germline V gene. The CDR3 is made up of 15 amino acids. Each patient came to thyroid surgery without any prior treatment (of any kind). Overall study findings and caveats: Reported TCR beta diversity, measured in blood and tumor, was significantly higher for malignant thyroid tumors than for benign nodules.

The sample holds a few counts of this clone. The target antigen is unknown. MiXCR was used by TCRdb to re-call the PCR reads. The sample has under 20,000 clones, under 30% seen once. What was sequenced was adjacent normal tissue. The V and J genes are TRBV6-2 or TRBV6-3 and TRBJ2-1; the match to TRBD2 covers 9 bases. The clonotype originates from a female donor with papillary thyroid cancer or a benign thyroid nodule (not recorded which). Some clones in this sample may be carry-over from other donors' samples. The CDR3 DNA sequence: TGTGCCAGCACTCCCGGGACTAGCAGCTACAATGAGCAGTTCTTC. Protein: CASTPGTSSYNEQFF.